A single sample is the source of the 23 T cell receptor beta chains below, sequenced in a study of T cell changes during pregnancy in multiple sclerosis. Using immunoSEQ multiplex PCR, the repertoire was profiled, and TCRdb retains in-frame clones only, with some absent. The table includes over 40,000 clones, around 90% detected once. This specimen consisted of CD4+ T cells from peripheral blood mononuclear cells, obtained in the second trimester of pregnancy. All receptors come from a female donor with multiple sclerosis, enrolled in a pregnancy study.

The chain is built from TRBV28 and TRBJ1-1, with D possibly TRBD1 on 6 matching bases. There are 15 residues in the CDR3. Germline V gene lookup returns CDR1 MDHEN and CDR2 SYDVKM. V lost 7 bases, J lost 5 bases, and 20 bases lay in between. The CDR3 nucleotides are TGTGCCAGCAATCCTCCGGGGGGGCGCGGAACTGAAGCTTTCTTT. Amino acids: CASNPPGGRGTEAFF.

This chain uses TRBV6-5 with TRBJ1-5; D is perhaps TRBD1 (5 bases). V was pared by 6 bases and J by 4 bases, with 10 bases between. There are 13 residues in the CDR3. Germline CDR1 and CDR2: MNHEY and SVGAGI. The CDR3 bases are TGTGCCAGCAGGCCTGCAGGGAATCAGCCCCAGCATTTT. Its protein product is CASRPAGNQPQHF.

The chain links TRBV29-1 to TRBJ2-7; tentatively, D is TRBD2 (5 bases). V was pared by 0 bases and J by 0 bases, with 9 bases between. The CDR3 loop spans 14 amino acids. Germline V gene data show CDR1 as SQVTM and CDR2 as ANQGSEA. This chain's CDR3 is CSVEDPGVSYEQYF. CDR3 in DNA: TGCAGCGTTGAAGATCCCGGGGTCTCCTACGAGCAGTACTTC.

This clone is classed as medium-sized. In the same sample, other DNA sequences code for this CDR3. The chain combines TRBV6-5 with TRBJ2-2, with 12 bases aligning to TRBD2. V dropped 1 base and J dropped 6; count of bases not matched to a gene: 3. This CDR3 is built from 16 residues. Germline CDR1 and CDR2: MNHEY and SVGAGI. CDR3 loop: CASSYLTSGRPGELFF. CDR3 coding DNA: TGTGCCAGCAGTTACTTGACTAGCGGGAGACCCGGGGAGCTGTTTTTT.

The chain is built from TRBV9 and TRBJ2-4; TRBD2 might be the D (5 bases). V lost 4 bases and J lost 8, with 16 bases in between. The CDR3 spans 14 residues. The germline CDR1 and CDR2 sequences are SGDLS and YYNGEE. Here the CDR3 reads CASSPIPDGDIQYF. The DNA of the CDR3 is TGTGCCAGCAGCCCCATACCAGACGGGGACATTCAGTACTTC.

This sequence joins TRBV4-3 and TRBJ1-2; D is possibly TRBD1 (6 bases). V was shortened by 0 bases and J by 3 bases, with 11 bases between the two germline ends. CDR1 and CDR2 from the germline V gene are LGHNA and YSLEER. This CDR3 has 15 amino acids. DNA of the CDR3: TGCGCCAGCAGCCAAGAAGGGAGGGGGTACTATGGCTACACCTTC. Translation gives CASSQEGRGYYGYTF.

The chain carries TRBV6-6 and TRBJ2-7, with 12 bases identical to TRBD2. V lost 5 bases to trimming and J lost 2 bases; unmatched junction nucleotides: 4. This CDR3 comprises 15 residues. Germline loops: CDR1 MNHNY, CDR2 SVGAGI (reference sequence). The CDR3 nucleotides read TGTGCCAGCAGTCCTCTAGCGGGAGGGACCTACGAGCAGTACTTC. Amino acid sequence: CASSPLAGGTYEQYF.

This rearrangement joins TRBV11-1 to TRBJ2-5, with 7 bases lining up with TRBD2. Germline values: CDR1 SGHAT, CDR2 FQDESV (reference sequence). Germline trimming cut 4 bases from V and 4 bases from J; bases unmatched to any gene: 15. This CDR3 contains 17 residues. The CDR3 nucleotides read TGTGCCAGCAGCTCCCCCCCGGGGCGCGGGGGTGGAGAGACCCAGTACTTC. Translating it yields CASSSPPGRGGGETQYF.

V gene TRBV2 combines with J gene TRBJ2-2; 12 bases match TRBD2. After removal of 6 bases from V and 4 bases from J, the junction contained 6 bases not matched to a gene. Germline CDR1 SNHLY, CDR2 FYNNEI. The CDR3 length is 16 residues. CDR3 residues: CASSETSGRATGELFF. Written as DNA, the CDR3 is TGTGCCAGCAGCGAGACTAGCGGGAGAGCCACCGGGGAGCTGTTTTTT.

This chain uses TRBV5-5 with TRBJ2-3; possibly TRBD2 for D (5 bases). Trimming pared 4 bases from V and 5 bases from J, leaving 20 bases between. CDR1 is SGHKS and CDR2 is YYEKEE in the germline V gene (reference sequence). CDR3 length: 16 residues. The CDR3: CASSADDWRAGDTQYF. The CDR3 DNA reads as TGTGCCAGCAGCGCCGATGACTGGCGGGCCGGAGATACGCAGTATTTT.

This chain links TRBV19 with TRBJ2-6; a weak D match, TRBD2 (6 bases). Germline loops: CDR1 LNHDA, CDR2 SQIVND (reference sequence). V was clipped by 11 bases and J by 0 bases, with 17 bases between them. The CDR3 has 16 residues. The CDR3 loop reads CAAPGLRSSGANVLTF. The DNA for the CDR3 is TGTGCCGCACCGGGACTGAGAAGCTCTGGGGCCAACGTCCTGACTTTC.

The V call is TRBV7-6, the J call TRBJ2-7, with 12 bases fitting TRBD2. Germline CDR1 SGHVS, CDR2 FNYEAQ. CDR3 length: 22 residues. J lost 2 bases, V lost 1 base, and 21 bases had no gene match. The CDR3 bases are TGTGCCAGCAGCTTAGTCTCACCTAGCGGGAGGGCATTCCGGGGTGTTCCCTACGAGCAGTACTTC. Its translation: CASSLVSPSGRAFRGVPYEQYF.

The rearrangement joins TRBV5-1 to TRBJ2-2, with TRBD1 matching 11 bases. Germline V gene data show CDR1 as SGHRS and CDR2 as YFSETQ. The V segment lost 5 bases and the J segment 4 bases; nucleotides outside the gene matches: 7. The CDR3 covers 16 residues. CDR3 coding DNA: TGCGCCAGCAGTAAAGTGGGACAGGGGGGCACCGGGGAGCTGTTTTTT. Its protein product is CASSKVGQGGTGELFF.

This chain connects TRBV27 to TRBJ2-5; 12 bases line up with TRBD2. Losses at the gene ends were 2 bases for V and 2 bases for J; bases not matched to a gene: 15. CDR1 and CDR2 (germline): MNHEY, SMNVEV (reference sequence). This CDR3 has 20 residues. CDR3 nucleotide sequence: TGTGCCAGCAGTTTAGCGTGGACTAGCGGGACCCAGCCCCAACAAGAGACCCAGTACTTC. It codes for CASSLAWTSGTQPQQETQYF.

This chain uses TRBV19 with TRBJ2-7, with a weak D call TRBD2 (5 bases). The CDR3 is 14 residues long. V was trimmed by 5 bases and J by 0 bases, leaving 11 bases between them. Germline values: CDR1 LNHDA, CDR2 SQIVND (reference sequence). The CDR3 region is CASSPRTGSYEQYF. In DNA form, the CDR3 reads TGTGCCAGTAGTCCCAGGACTGGCTCCTACGAGCAGTACTTC.

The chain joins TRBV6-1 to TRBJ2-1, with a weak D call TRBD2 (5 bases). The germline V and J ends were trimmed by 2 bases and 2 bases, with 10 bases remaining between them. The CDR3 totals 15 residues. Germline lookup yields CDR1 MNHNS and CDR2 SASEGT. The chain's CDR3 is CASSEPGLAYNEQFF. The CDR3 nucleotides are TGTGCCAGCAGTGAACCTGGACTTGCCTACAATGAGCAGTTCTTC.

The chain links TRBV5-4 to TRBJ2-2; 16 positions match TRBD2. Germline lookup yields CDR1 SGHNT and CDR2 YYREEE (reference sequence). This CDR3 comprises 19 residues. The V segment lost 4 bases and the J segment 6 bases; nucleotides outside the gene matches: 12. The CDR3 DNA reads TGTGCCAGCAGCCCCAATGGGGGACTAGCGGGAGGGATAGCCGGGGAGCTGTTTTTT. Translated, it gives CASSPNGGLAGGIAGELFF.

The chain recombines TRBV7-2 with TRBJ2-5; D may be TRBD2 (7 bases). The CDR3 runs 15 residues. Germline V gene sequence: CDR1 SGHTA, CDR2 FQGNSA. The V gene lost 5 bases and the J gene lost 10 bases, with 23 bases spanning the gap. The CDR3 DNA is TGTGCCAGCAGCCCCCCTAGCGTGGGGGGGGCGGGCCAGTACTTC. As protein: CASSPPSVGGAGQYF.

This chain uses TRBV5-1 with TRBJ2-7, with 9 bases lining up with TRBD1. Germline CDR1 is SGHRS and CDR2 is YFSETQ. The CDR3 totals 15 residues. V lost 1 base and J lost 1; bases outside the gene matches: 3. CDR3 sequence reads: CASSLSGTGSYEQYF. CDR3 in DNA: TGCGCCAGCAGCTTGTCCGGGACAGGGTCCTACGAGCAGTACTTC.

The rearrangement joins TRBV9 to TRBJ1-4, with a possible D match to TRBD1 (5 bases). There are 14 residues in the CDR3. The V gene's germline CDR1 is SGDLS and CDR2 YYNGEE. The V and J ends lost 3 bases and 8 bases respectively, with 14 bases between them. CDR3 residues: CASSDPTVGEKLFF. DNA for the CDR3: TGTGCCAGCAGCGACCCGACAGTGGGAGAAAAACTGTTTTTT.

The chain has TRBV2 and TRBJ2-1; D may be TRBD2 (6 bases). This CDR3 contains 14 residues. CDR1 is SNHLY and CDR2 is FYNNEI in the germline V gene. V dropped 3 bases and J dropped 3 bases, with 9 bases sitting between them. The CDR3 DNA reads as TGTGCCAGCAGTGAGGGGACTCTCTACAATGAGCAGTTCTTC. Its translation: CASSEGTLYNEQFF.

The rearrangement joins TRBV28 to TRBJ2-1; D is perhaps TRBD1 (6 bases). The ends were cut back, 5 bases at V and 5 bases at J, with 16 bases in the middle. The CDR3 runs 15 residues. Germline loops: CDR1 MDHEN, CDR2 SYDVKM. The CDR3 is CASSPLGTSHNEQFF. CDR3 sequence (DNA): TGTGCCAGCAGTCCTCTAGGGACATCCCACAATGAGCAGTTCTTC.

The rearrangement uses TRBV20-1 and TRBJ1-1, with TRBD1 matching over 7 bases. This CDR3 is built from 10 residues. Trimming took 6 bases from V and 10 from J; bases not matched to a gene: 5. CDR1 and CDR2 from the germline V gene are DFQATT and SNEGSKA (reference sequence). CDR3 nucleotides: TGCAGTGCGGGAGACAGGGCAGCTTTCTTT. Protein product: CSAGDRAAFF.